The next 7 T cell receptor beta chains were all read from a single sample in a study of blood T cell repertoires in COVID-19. Repertoires were generated with immunoSEQ multiplex PCR, while TCRdb's copy carries only in-frame clones and drops some. Found here are some 41,000 clones, 70% to 90% of them singletons; the top ten hold roughly 15%. The source material was peripheral blood. Every receptor here comes from a man aged 65 to 79 with active COVID-19.

The V and J genes are TRBV2 and TRBJ2-2; 7 bases are a match to TRBD2. The V gene end was trimmed by 4 bases and the J gene end by 1 base; junction bases not matched to a gene: 3. The CDR3 loop spans 15 amino acids. Germline-derived CDR1 and CDR2 are SNHLY and FYNNEI. The CDR3 sequence: CASSGLAVNTGELFF. CDR3 in DNA: TGTGCCAGCAGTGGTCTAGCGGTGAACACCGGGGAGCTGTTTTTT. Full variable domain (missing parts from reference TRBV2 and TRBJ2-2): EPEVTQTPSHQVTQMGQEVILRCVPISNHLYFYWYRQILGQKVEFLVSFYNNEISEKSEIFDDQFSVERPDGSNFTLKIRSTKLEDSAMYFCASSGLAVNTGELFFGEGSRLTVL.

This clone was observed a handful of times. V usage is TRBV7-3 and J usage is TRBJ1-1; D possibly corresponds to TRBD1 (5 bases). Between the trimmed V and J ends, which lost 5 bases and 5 bases, there was a span of 15 bases. Germline lookup yields CDR1 SGHTA and CDR2 FQGTGA. This CDR3 is built from 14 residues. CDR3 loop: CASSPGGVETEAFF. The CDR3 nucleotides are TGTGCCAGCAGCCCAGGAGGGGTCGAGACTGAAGCTTTCTTT.

The J gene is TRBJ2-5, the V gene TRBV3-1 (or the pseudogene TRBV3-2), with no clear D. The germline CDR1 and CDR2 sequences are LGHDT and YNNKEL (reference sequence). The CDR3 is 14 amino acids. V was shortened by 0 bases and J by 5 bases, with 10 bases between the two germline ends. CDR3 amino acids: CASSQDYSEETQYF. The CDR3 nucleotides are TGTGCCAGCAGCCAAGACTACTCGGAGGAGACCCAGTACTTC.

The chain joins TRBV4-2 to TRBJ2-5, with TRBD2 matching over 8 bases. Trimming took 0 bases from V and 5 from J; bases not matched to a gene: 8. This CDR3 is built from 16 residues. Germline V gene sequence: CDR1 LGHNA, CDR2 YNFKEQ. The CDR3 DNA is TGTGCCAGCAGCCAAGAAGCAGCGGGGGCTGAGGAGACCCAGTACTTC. It translates to CASSQEAAGAEETQYF.

The rearrangement uses TRBV7-9 and TRBJ2-1; 9 bases match TRBD1. The J segment lost 6 bases and the V segment lost 2 bases, leaving 14 bases of the junction unmatched. Germline V gene data show CDR1 as SEHNR and CDR2 as FQNEAQ (reference sequence). CDR3 size: 18 residues. The CDR3 DNA sequence: TGTGCCAGCAGCTTAATCTCCTCCAGGGACAGGGAGCCCAATGAGCAGTTCTTC. Its protein product is CASSLISSRDREPNEQFF.

This clone occurred a few times. This chain uses TRBV19 with TRBJ1-6, with D tentatively TRBD1 (5 bases). The CDR3 sequence is 16 residues long. Trimming took off 3 bases at V and 10 bases at J, with 19 bases between the two ends. Germline values: CDR1 LNHDA, CDR2 SQIVND (reference sequence). The CDR3 DNA reads as TGTGCCAGTAGTATTGGTTCCGGGACTGGAGGGTCACCCCTCCACTTT. It yields the protein CASSIGSGTGGSPLHF.

The chain has TRBV5-6 and TRBJ1-1; D ambiguous. CDR1 is SGHDT and CDR2 is YYEEEE in the germline V gene. Trimming took 2 bases from V and 4 from J, leaving 15 bases between them. The CDR3 runs to 15 residues. The CDR3 coding sequence is TGTGCCAGCAGCTTACCAACCCAGGCTGGCACTGAAGCTTTCTTT. Residues: CASSLPTQAGTEAFF. Supplemented by reference TRBV5-6 and TRBJ1-1, the full variable domain reads DAGVTQSPTHLIKTRGQQVTLRCSPKSGHDTVSWYQQALGQGPQFIFQYYEEEERQRGNFPDRFSGHQFPNYSSELNVNALLLGDSALYLCASSLPTQAGTEAFFGQGTRLTVV.